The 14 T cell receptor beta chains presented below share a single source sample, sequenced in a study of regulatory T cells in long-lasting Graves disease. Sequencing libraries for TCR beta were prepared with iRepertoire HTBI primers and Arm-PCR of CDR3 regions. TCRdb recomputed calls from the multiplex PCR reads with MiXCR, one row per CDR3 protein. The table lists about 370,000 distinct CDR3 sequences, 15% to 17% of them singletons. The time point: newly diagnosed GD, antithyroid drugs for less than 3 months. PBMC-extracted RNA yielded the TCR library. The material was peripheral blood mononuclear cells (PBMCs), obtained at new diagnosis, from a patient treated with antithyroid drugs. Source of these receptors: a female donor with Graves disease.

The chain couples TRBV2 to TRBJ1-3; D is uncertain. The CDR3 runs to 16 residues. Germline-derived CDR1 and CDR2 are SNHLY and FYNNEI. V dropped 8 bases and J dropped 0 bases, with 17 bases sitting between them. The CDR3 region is CASSLRDRSSGNTIYF. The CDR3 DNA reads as TGTGCCAGCTCACTACGGGATCGATCCTCTGGAAACACCATATATTTT.

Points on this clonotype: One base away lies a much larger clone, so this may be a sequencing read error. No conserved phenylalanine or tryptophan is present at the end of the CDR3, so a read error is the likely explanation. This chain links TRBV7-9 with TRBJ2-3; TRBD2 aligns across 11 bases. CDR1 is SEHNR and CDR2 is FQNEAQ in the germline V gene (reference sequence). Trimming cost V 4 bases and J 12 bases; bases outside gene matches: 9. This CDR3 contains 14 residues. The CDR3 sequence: CASSSPLTSGGQYL. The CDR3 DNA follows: TGTGCCAGCAGCTCACCTCTTACTAGCGGGGGTCAGTATCTT.

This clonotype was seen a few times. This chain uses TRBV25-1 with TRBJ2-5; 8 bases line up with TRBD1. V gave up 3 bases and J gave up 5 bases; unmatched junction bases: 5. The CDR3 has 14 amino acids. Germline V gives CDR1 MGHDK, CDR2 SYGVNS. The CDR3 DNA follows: TGTGCCAGCAGTGAGTCGACAGGGGACGAGACCCAGTACTTC. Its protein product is CASSESTGDETQYF.

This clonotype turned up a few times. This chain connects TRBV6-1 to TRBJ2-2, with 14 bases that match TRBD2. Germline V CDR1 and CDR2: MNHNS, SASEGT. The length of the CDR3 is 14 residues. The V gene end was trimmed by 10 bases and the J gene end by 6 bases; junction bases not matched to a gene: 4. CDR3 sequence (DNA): TGTGCCACCATGGGACTAGCGGGAGCCGGGGAGCTGTTTTTT. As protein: CATMGLAGAGELFF.

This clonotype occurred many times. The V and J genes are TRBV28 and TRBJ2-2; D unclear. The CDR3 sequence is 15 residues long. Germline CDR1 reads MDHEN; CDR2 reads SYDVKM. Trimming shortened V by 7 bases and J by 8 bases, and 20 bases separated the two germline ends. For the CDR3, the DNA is TGTGCCAGCAAGGCGGTGGCGACAAAGCCTGGGGAGCTGTTTTTT. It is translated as CASKAVATKPGELFF.

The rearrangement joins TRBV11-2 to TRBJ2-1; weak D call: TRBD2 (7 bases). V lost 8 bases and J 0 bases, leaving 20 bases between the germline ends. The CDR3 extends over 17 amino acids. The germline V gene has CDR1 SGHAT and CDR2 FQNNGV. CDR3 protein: CASSPWGGTSSYNEQFF. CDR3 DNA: TGTGCCAGCTCACCATGGGGAGGGACAAGCTCCTACAATGAGCAGTTCTTC.

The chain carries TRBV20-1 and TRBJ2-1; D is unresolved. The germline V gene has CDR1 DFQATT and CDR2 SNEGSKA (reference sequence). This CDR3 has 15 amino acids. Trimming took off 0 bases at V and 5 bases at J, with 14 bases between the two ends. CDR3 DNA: TGCAGTGCTAGAGATGGTGGTCGACCAGACAATGAGCAGTTCTTC. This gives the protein CSARDGGRPDNEQFF.

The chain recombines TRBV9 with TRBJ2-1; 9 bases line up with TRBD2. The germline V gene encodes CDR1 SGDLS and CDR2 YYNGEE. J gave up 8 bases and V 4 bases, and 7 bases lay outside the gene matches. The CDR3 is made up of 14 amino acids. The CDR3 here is CASSPGGGAHEQFF. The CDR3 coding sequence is TGTGCCAGCAGCCCAGGCGGGGGGGCCCATGAGCAGTTCTTC. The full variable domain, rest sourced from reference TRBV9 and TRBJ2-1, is DSGVTQTPKHLITATGQRVTLRCSPRSGDLSVYWYQQSLDQGLQFLIQYYNGEERAKGNILERFSAQQFPDLHSELNLSSLELGDSALYFCASSPGGGAHEQFFGPGTRLTVL.

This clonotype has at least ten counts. CDR3 in DNA: TGTGCCAGCAGCCGACTAGCGGGGAAGAACACCGGGGAGCTGTTTTTT. Amino acid sequence: CASSRLAGKNTGELFF. The rearrangement links TRBV7-7 to TRBJ2-2; 11 nucleotides agree with TRBD2. CDR3 length equals 16 residues. V trimming: 5 bases; J trimming: 1 base; junction bases outside the gene matches: 3. The germline V gene encodes CDR1 SSHAT and CDR2 FNYEAQ (reference sequence).

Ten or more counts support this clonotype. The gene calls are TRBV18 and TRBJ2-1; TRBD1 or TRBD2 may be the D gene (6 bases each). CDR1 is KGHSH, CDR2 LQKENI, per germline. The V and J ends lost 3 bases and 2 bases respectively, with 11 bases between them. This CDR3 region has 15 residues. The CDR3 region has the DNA TGTGCCAGCTCACCCAGGGGCGGGACCTACAATGAGCAGTTCTTC. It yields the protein CASSPRGGTYNEQFF.

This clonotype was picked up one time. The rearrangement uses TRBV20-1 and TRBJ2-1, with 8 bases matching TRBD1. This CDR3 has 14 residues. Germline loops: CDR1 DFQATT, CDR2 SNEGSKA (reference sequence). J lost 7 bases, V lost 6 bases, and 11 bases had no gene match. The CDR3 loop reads CSAAGTGSGNEQFF. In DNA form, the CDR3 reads TGCAGTGCAGCCGGGACAGGCTCAGGGAATGAGCAGTTCTTC.

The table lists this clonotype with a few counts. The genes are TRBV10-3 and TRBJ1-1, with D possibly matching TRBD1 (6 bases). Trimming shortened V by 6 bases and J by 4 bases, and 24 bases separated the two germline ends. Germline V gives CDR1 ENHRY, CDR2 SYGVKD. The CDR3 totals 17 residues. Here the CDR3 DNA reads TGTGCCATCAGCGGGGGCCTAGGACCGGATCTAAGCACTGAAGCTTTCTTT. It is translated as CAISGGLGPDLSTEAFF.

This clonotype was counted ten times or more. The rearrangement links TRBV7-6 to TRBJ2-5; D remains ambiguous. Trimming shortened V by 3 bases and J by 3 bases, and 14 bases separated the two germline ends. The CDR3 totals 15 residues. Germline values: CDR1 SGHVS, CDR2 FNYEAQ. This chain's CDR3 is CASSFATTVKETQYF. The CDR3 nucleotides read TGTGCCAGCAGCTTTGCCACAACAGTTAAAGAGACCCAGTACTTC.

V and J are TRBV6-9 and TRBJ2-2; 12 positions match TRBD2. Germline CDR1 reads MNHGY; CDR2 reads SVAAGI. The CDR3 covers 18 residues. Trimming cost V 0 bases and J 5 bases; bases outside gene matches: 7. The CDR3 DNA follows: TGTGCCAGCAGTTATTCGGGACTAGCGGGCCGGCGGACCGGGGAGCTGTTTTTT. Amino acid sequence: CASSYSGLAGRRTGELFF.